What follows are 21 T cell receptor beta chains derived from one specimen sequenced in a study of tumor T cells in aggressive B-cell lymphoma. Produced via immunoSEQ multiplex PCR; TCRdb's table is partial and in-frame only. The top ten clones hold about 4.7% of a sample with 2,500 to 3,000 clones, about 91% of them seen once. Source material: tumor tissue. All receptors come from an adult with diffuse large B cell lymphoma.

The gene calls are TRBV7-6 and TRBJ2-1; 8 nucleotides agree with TRBD2. V lost 5 bases, J lost 4 bases, and 7 bases stayed unmatched. The germline V gene encodes CDR1 SGHVS and CDR2 FNYEAQ. The length of the CDR3 is 15 residues. The CDR3 sequence: CASSPSSGGYNEQFF. The CDR3 coding sequence is TGTGCCAGCAGCCCCTCAAGCGGGGGATACAATGAGCAGTTCTTC.

The chain couples TRBV11-1 to TRBJ2-5; tentative D call: TRBD1 (6 bases). The V end lost 4 bases, the J end lost 11 bases, and 23 bases lay between the germline ends. The CDR3 has 15 residues. Germline assignment: CDR1 SGHAT and CDR2 FQDESV (reference sequence). In nucleotides, the CDR3 is TGTGCCAGCAGCTGGGGGCCACCCGGGTCCGGAGAGCAGTACTTC. It yields the protein CASSWGPPGSGEQYF.

This clone appeared a single time. The V call is TRBV27, the J call TRBJ1-1, with a tentative D call TRBD1 (5 bases). The V gene lost 8 bases and the J gene lost 0 bases, with 10 bases spanning the gap. Germline V CDR1 and CDR2: MNHEY, SMNVEV (reference sequence). This CDR3 has 13 residues. CDR3 loop: CASGATVNTEAFF. The DNA for the CDR3 is TGTGCCAGCGGGGCGACCGTGAACACTGAAGCTTTCTTT.

This clone was seen only once. The chain carries TRBV19 and TRBJ2-2, with unresolved D. The V end was cut by 2 bases, the J end by 6 bases, with 7 bases between. This CDR3 contains 13 residues. Germline values: CDR1 LNHDA, CDR2 SQIVND (reference sequence). CDR3 nucleotides: TGTGCCAGTAGTATAATTTCAGCCGGGGAGCTGTTTTTT. It encodes CASSIISAGELFF.

This chain connects TRBV5-1 to TRBJ2-7; 8 bases map to TRBD2. Looked up from germline, CDR1 is SGHRS and CDR2 is YFSETQ. This CDR3 region has 16 residues. J lost 7 bases, V lost 4 bases, and 16 bases had no gene match. DNA for the CDR3: TGCGCCAGCAGCCTGGGGGTGGGACTAGTCCAACGGGAGCAGTACTTC. Translation: CASSLGVGLVQREQYF. The whole variable domain, remainder taken from reference TRBV5-1 and TRBJ2-7, is KAGVTQTPRYLIKTRGQQVTLSCSPISGHRSVSWYQQTPGQGLQFLFEYFSETQRNKGNFPGRFSGRQFSNSRSEMNVSTLELGDSALYLCASSLGVGLVQREQYFGPGTRLTVT.

CDR3 protein: CASSLPGQGAIYGYTF. The CDR3, as DNA: TGTGCCAGCTCACTACCGGGACAAGGGGCGATCTATGGCTACACCTTC. This chain joins TRBV18 and TRBJ1-2, with D possibly TRBD1 on 6 matching bases. The V end lost 4 bases, the J end lost 4 bases, and 19 bases lay between the germline ends. From germline, CDR1 is KGHSH and CDR2 LQKENI. CDR3 length equals 16 residues. Variable domain in full (rest from reference TRBV18 and TRBJ1-2): NAGVMQNPRHLVRRRGQEARLRCSPMKGHSHVYWYRQLPEEGLKFMVYLQKENIIDESGMPKERFSAEFPKEGPSILRIQQVVRGDSAAYFCASSLPGQGAIYGYTFGSGTRLTVV.

The V gene is TRBV5-5, the J gene TRBJ2-1; D is possibly TRBD2 (7 bases). The V end lost 4 bases, the J end lost 8 bases, and 28 bases lay between the germline ends. Germline V lookup: CDR1 SGHKS, CDR2 YYEKEE (reference sequence). The CDR3 runs to 18 residues. The CDR3 DNA reads TGTGCCAGCAGCCCCGGGGTGATGGGGGGGCGGGTAGGTGATGAGCAGTTCTTC. Translating it yields CASSPGVMGGRVGDEQFF.

This CDR3 reads CASSRGQANQPQHF. CDR3 nucleotide sequence: TGTGCCAGCAGCCGCGGACAGGCCAATCAGCCCCAGCATTTT. The chain is built from TRBV27 and TRBJ1-5, with 7 bases identical to TRBD1. CDR1 MNHEY and CDR2 SMNVEV come from the germline V gene (reference sequence). CDR3 length: 14 amino acids. The V and J ends lost 6 bases and 3 bases, in that order; junction bases with no gene match: 5.

The rearrangement uses TRBV27 and TRBJ1-2, with 8 bases matching TRBD1. J lost 5 bases, V lost 6 bases, and 17 bases had no gene match. The CDR3 runs to 17 residues. Germline V CDR1 and CDR2: MNHEY, SMNVEV (reference sequence). The CDR3 coding sequence is TGTGCCAGCAGCCCAATTCAGGGGGCGTTTTTTTATTATGGCTACACCTTC. Its protein is CASSPIQGAFFYYGYTF.

This chain links TRBV30 with TRBJ2-3; 8 nucleotides match TRBD1. The CDR3 extends over 12 amino acids. The trim removed 5 bases at V and 6 bases at J, leaving 4 bases unmatched. CDR1 is GTSNPN, CDR2 SVGIG, per germline (reference sequence). DNA for the CDR3: TGTGCCTGGTACAGACAGGGGGATACGCAGTATTTT. Protein: CAWYRQGDTQYF.

The chain employs TRBV29-1 and TRBJ1-2; D is unresolved. Germline V gene data show CDR1 as SQVTM and CDR2 as ANQGSEA. Trimming cost V 4 bases and J 0 bases, with 12 bases left between them. This CDR3 is built from 14 residues. CDR3 loop: CSVASFPANYGYTF. The CDR3 DNA sequence: TGCAGCGTTGCTTCGTTCCCAGCTAACTATGGCTACACCTTC.

The J gene is TRBJ2-1, the V gene TRBV2; TRBD2 matches 10 bases. The CDR3 totals 17 residues. Looked up from germline, CDR1 is SNHLY and CDR2 is FYNNEI. The V and J ends lost 6 bases and 4 bases, in that order; junction bases with no gene match: 12. The CDR3 nucleotides are TGTGCCAGCAGGAGGGGCGGGCTAGCGGGGGCTTACAATGAGCAGTTCTTC. This codes for CASRRGGLAGAYNEQFF.

This rearrangement joins TRBV4-3 to TRBJ2-2; TRBD2 is a possible D gene (6 bases). The ends were cut back, 4 bases at V and 5 bases at J, with 14 bases in the middle. This CDR3 has 15 amino acids. Germline V CDR1 and CDR2: LGHNA, YSLEER. The CDR3 here is CASSLRTGTTGELFF. CDR3 bases: TGCGCCAGCAGCCTGCGTACTGGGACTACCGGGGAGCTGTTTTTT.

The chain joins TRBV5-6 to TRBJ1-1; D gene ambiguous. From germline, CDR1 is SGHDT and CDR2 YYEEEE. The V end was cut by 0 bases, the J end by 1 base, with 7 bases between. The CDR3 extends over 14 amino acids. Here the CDR3 DNA reads TGTGCCAGCAGCTTGGGGGCAGGGAACACTGAAGCTTTCTTT. Protein: CASSLGAGNTEAFF.

This rearrangement joins TRBV19 to TRBJ2-3, with D possibly TRBD1 on 5 matching bases. With 9 bases removed from V and 5 bases from J, the gap between germline ends came to 12 bases. Germline V gives CDR1 LNHDA, CDR2 SQIVND (reference sequence). The CDR3 sequence is 12 residues long. The CDR3: CASRQSGDTQYF. The CDR3, as DNA: TGTGCCAGCCGACAGTCCGGAGATACGCAGTATTTT.

This chain links TRBV7-8 with TRBJ1-6; 7 bases agree with TRBD1. There are 14 residues in the CDR3. From germline, CDR1 is SGHVS and CDR2 FQNEAQ. The CDR3 reads CASGRDSYNSPLHF. DNA of the CDR3: TGTGCTAGCGGCCGGGACAGTTATAATTCACCCCTCCACTTT.

V usage is TRBV7-9 and J usage is TRBJ1-2; TRBD1 agrees at 8 bases. The J segment lost 4 bases and the V segment lost 5 bases, leaving 9 bases of the junction unmatched. CDR3 length: 15 residues. Germline CDR1 is SEHNR and CDR2 is FQNEAQ (reference sequence). As DNA, the CDR3 is TGTGCCAGCAGCCCTCAGGGGGCCTGGGGCTATGGCTACACCTTC. Protein sequence: CASSPQGAWGYGYTF.

Note on this clone: The same CDR3 arises from other DNA sequences in this sample as well. The chain combines TRBV4-1 with TRBJ2-1; 15 positions match TRBD2. V lost 2 bases to trimming and J lost 8 bases; unmatched junction nucleotides: 13. Germline lookup yields CDR1 MGHRA and CDR2 YSYEKL. The CDR3 has 19 residues. This CDR3 reads CASSQWTSGRAEANDEQFF. Written as DNA, the CDR3 is TGCGCCAGCAGCCAATGGACTAGCGGGAGGGCCGAGGCCAATGATGAGCAGTTCTTC.

Remarks on this clone: One end of the junction fails to match germline, which may point to a read error. This chain joins TRBV29-1 and TRBJ2-2; D possibly corresponds to TRBD1 (5 bases). There are 13 residues in the CDR3. Germline CDR1 reads SQVTM; CDR2 reads ANQGSEA. The CDR3 loop is CSVATAITRELFF. CDR3 bases: TGCAGCGTGGCGACAGCGATCACCAGGGAGCTGTTTTTT.

This clone was recorded once. The chain has TRBV7-9 and TRBJ2-2; 8 bases agree with TRBD2. The germline V gene encodes CDR1 SEHNR and CDR2 FQNEAQ (reference sequence). The CDR3 totals 16 residues. Losses at the gene ends were 5 bases for V and 4 bases for J; bases not matched to a gene: 9. The DNA of the CDR3 is TGTGCCAGCAGCCAAGAACTAGCGGCATTCACCGGGGAGCTGTTTTTT. It is translated as CASSQELAAFTGELFF.

The chain combines TRBV2 with TRBJ2-7; 8 nucleotides match TRBD1. The CDR3 is made up of 14 amino acids. V was pared by 7 bases and J by 1 base, with 6 bases of the junction left unmatched. In germline, CDR1 is SNHLY, CDR2 FYNNEI. CDR3: CASISTGVSYEQYF. CDR3 coding DNA: TGTGCCAGCATATCGACAGGGGTTTCCTACGAGCAGTACTTC.